The 27 T cell receptor beta chains reported below all come from one sample, sequenced in a study of shared clonotypes between healthy human individuals (dated by TCRdb to about 2020). The library was obtained by the immunoSEQ multiplex PCR assay. The immuneACCESS repertoire file appears here via TCRdb, limited to in-frame rearrangements. These files lack a portion of the clones; in checked studies, under half of the deficit traces to unresolved V genes, and the cause of the others is not known. The sample table contains about 2.4 million clones; only one count was recorded for roughly 93% of them. Of the sample, about 0.39% is held by the ten largest clones. The sample was naive CD4+ T cells from PBMCs. The cell subset or site label corresponds to: CD45RA+ positively selected. These receptors were obtained from a man between 18 and 29 years old in good health. Some clones in this sample may be carry-over from other donors' samples.

The CDR3 loop reads CASRNRLASNYGYTF. The DNA for the CDR3 is TGTGCCAGCAGAAACCGTCTAGCGTCTAACTATGGCTACACCTTC. The chain links TRBV28 to TRBJ1-2; no reliable D call. Trimming stripped 6 bases from V and 0 bases from J, with 14 bases between. CDR1 is MDHEN and CDR2 is SYDVKM in the germline V gene. This CDR3 comprises 15 residues.

Worth noting for this clone: The sample contains more than one DNA sequence encoding this CDR3. This chain links TRBV9 with TRBJ1-2; D not resolved. The germline V gene encodes CDR1 SGDLS and CDR2 YYNGEE. V lost 0 bases and J lost 0, with 9 bases in between. This CDR3 contains 15 residues. The CDR3 loop reads CASSVGIGANYGYTF. The CDR3 nucleotides read TGTGCCAGCAGCGTAGGTATAGGAGCTAACTATGGCTACACCTTC.

J is TRBJ2-5 and V is TRBV28; no clear D. Trimming left V 7 bases short and J 1 base short, with 7 bases between. This CDR3 is 12 amino acids long. In germline, CDR1 is MDHEN, CDR2 SYDVKM. The CDR3 reads CASTSFQETQYF. The CDR3 DNA reads TGTGCCAGCACTTCGTTCCAAGAGACCCAGTACTTC.

In the case of this clone: The identical CDR3 is also encoded by other nucleotide sequences in the sample. The V gene is TRBV7-3, the J gene TRBJ1-1; D uncertain. The CDR3 sequence is 13 residues long. Trimming shortened V by 0 bases and J by 5 bases, and 7 bases separated the two germline ends. Germline CDR1 and CDR2: SGHTA and FQGTGA. Written as DNA, the CDR3 is TGTGCCAGCAGCTTAACCGCACGGACTGAAGCTTTCTTT. Protein sequence: CASSLTARTEAFF.

The V and J genes are TRBV27 and TRBJ2-6; 10 bases align to TRBD1. CDR1 is MNHEY, CDR2 SMNVEV, per germline (reference sequence). With V trimmed by 9 bases and J by 2 bases, 19 bases remained unmatched. CDR3 length: 20 residues. CDR3 loop: CASSSDRGLRSRTGANVLTF. DNA for the CDR3: TGTGCCAGTTCGTCCGACAGGGGGCTAAGGTCTAGGACTGGGGCCAACGTCCTGACTTTC.

This clone occurred a few times. The chain couples TRBV25-1 to TRBJ1-4, with D maybe TRBD1 (5 bases). Trimming removed 5 bases from V and 8 bases from J, with 21 bases in between. CDR3 length equals 16 residues. The germline gives CDR1 MGHDK, CDR2 SYGVNS. CDR3 sequence (DNA): TGTGCCAGCAGTTCCTCCGCAGGGACTCGGAGGGAAAAACTGTTTTTT. Translated, it gives CASSSSAGTRREKLFF.

As regards this clone: Other DNA variants within this sample encode the same CDR3. The chain couples TRBV7-3 to TRBJ2-1; D is possibly TRBD2 (6 bases). The V gene lost 5 bases and the J gene lost 0 bases, with 14 bases spanning the gap. The CDR3 loop spans 16 amino acids. CDR1 and CDR2 (germline): SGHTA, FQGTGA. CDR3 amino acids: CASSPRLGSSYNEQFF. DNA for the CDR3: TGTGCCAGCAGCCCCCGACTAGGGAGCTCCTACAATGAGCAGTTCTTC.

The rearrangement links TRBV7-3 to TRBJ1-1; tentative D call: TRBD1 (6 bases). Trimming shortened V by 5 bases and J by 5 bases, and 18 bases separated the two germline ends. Germline assignment: CDR1 SGHTA and CDR2 FQGTGA. This CDR3 comprises 15 residues. The CDR3: CASSPHGGAGTEAFF. The CDR3 nucleotides read TGTGCCAGCAGCCCCCATGGGGGGGCTGGGACTGAAGCTTTCTTT.

This clone has a single count. This sample also contains other DNA sequences that code for the same CDR3. The chain joins TRBV18 to TRBJ2-5; 8 bases are shared with TRBD1. The CDR3 covers 13 residues. Germline loops: CDR1 KGHSH, CDR2 LQKENI. V gave up 4 bases and J gave up 5 bases; unmatched junction bases: 3. CDR3 bases: TGTGCCAGCTCACTGGACAGGGTTGAGACCCAGTACTTC. It codes for CASSLDRVETQYF.

A remark on this clone: In the same sample, other DNA sequences code for this CDR3. V is TRBV20-1 and J is TRBJ2-1; D not certain. Trimming stripped 5 bases from V and 6 bases from J, with 8 bases between. The CDR3 consists of 11 residues. Germline V gives CDR1 DFQATT, CDR2 SNEGSKA (reference sequence). The CDR3 reads CSASGRNEQFF. The CDR3 bases are TGCAGTGCTTCTGGGCGCAATGAGCAGTTCTTC.

V is TRBV7-6 and J is TRBJ1-5; 7 bases map to TRBD1. Trimming took 8 bases from V and 6 from J; bases not matched to a gene: 7. The CDR3 has 13 residues. Germline loops: CDR1 SGHVS, CDR2 FNYEAQ. Written as DNA, the CDR3 is TGTGCCAGCCAACAGGGGAGAGGTCAGCCCCAGCATTTT. It translates to CASQQGRGQPQHF.

Here the CDR3 DNA reads TGCGCCAGCGGCCGGGACAGCTTCCCCTACGAGCAGTACTTC. The encoded protein is CASGRDSFPYEQYF. The V and J genes are TRBV5-1 and TRBJ2-7, with TRBD1 identical over 7 bases. After removal of 7 bases from V and 2 bases from J, the junction contained 9 bases not matched to a gene. This CDR3 is built from 14 residues. Germline V gene sequence: CDR1 SGHRS, CDR2 YFSETQ.

V gene TRBV4-2 combines with J gene TRBJ1-5; 7 positions match TRBD1. J was trimmed by 4 bases and V by 1 base; bases with no gene match: 13. In germline, CDR1 is LGHNA, CDR2 YNFKEQ. This CDR3 is 18 amino acids long. CDR3 loop: CASSQGPSTGLANQPQHF. CDR3 sequence (DNA): TGTGCCAGCAGCCAAGGCCCTTCGACAGGGTTGGCAAATCAGCCCCAGCATTTT.

This sequence joins TRBV5-4 and TRBJ2-5; 7 nucleotides agree with TRBD1. CDR1 and CDR2 (germline): SGHNT, YYREEE (reference sequence). The CDR3 is 14 amino acids. V lost 3 bases and J lost 2; bases outside the gene matches: 4. The CDR3 region is CASSSQGPQETQYF. CDR3 DNA: TGTGCCAGCAGCTCACAGGGGCCGCAAGAGACCCAGTACTTC.

The chain carries TRBV25-1 and TRBJ2-6; D is unclear. Trimming took off 4 bases at V and 4 bases at J, with 5 bases between the two ends. Germline loops: CDR1 MGHDK, CDR2 SYGVNS. The CDR3 covers 13 residues. CDR3 nucleotide sequence: TGTGCCAGCAGTGCGGCCGGGGCCAACGTCCTGACTTTC. It translates to CASSAAGANVLTF.

The chain joins TRBV7-2 to TRBJ2-7; possibly TRBD2 for D (6 bases). The CDR3 spans 15 residues. CDR1 SGHTA and CDR2 FQGNSA come from the germline V gene. V gave up 5 bases and J gave up 3 bases, with 17 bases separating them. The CDR3 reads CASSRRASDYYEQYF. Written as DNA, the CDR3 is TGTGCCAGCAGCCGACGGGCTAGCGACTACTACGAGCAGTACTTC.

This sequence joins TRBV19 and TRBJ2-7; possible D gene TRBD2, 6 bases. Looked up from germline, CDR1 is LNHDA and CDR2 is SQIVND (reference sequence). Trimming cost V 5 bases and J 2 bases, with 13 bases left between them. This CDR3 spans 14 amino acids. CDR3 sequence: CASSALGGTYEQYF. DNA of the CDR3: TGTGCCAGTAGTGCCCTCGGGGGTACCTACGAGCAGTACTTC.

This clone was counted once. The chain employs TRBV7-6 and TRBJ2-1; D call uncertain. V was shortened by 1 base and J by 10 bases, with 8 bases between the two germline ends. CDR1 and CDR2 (germline): SGHVS, FNYEAQ. The CDR3 extends over 12 amino acids. The chain's CDR3 is CASSLGVQEQFF. The CDR3 DNA is TGTGCCAGCAGCTTAGGGGTGCAAGAGCAGTTCTTC.

The rearrangement joins TRBV6-1 to TRBJ2-7; D may be TRBD1 (5 bases). Germline values: CDR1 MNHNS, CDR2 SASEGT. The CDR3 totals 14 residues. V was pared by 6 bases and J by 0 bases, with 12 bases between. DNA of the CDR3: TGTGCCAGCAGGTACTGGGGCAGCTCCTACGAGCAGTACTTC. Residues: CASRYWGSSYEQYF.

This chain joins TRBV6-4 and TRBJ2-2, with 8 nucleotides matching TRBD1. Germline V gene sequence: CDR1 MRHNA, CDR2 SNTAGT. The CDR3 consists of 14 residues. Germline trimming cut 5 bases from V and 4 bases from J; bases unmatched to any gene: 3. CDR3 nucleotides: TGTGCCAGCAGTCTACAGGGGGGCACCGGGGAGCTGTTTTTT. It specifies CASSLQGGTGELFF.

In nucleotides, the CDR3 is TGTGCCAGCACCGTGAGGGCGAACCTAGGGAATGAGCAGTTCTTC. This gives the protein CASTVRANLGNEQFF. V and J are TRBV28 and TRBJ2-1; TRBD2 might be the D (5 bases). Per germline, CDR1 MDHEN and CDR2 SYDVKM. There are 15 residues in the CDR3. The V end lost 7 bases, the J end lost 7 bases, and 20 bases lay between the germline ends.

This clone is a singleton in its sample. This chain links TRBV5-4 with TRBJ2-5; 7 bases are a match to TRBD1. Germline trimming cut 7 bases from V and 4 bases from J; bases unmatched to any gene: 16. Germline CDR1 is SGHNT and CDR2 is YYREEE (reference sequence). The length of the CDR3 is 16 residues. CDR3 loop: CASGLAGTVARETQYF. The CDR3 nucleotides read TGTGCCAGCGGCCTCGCCGGGACAGTGGCGAGAGAGACCCAGTACTTC.

The chain joins TRBV30 to TRBJ1-2, with 9 bases identical to TRBD1. The CDR3 has 14 residues. Germline values: CDR1 GTSNPN, CDR2 SVGIG (reference sequence). V dropped 5 bases and J dropped 3; count of bases not matched to a gene: 7. CDR3 region: CAWGQGQGDYGYTF. The CDR3 DNA is TGTGCCTGGGGGCAGGGACAGGGCGACTATGGCTACACCTTC.

V and J are TRBV28 and TRBJ1-2; a possible D gene is TRBD1 (5 bases). CDR1 and CDR2 (germline): MDHEN, SYDVKM. CDR3 length: 17 amino acids. V was clipped by 4 bases and J by 8 bases, with 26 bases between them. The CDR3 region has the DNA TGTGCCAGCAGTTCCCTCCCGGGACGCCTACGGCCTATCGGCTACACCTTC. Translating gives CASSSLPGRLRPIGYTF.

V gene TRBV5-1 combines with J gene TRBJ2-2; D is unresolved. Germline V gene sequence: CDR1 SGHRS, CDR2 YFSETQ. This CDR3 contains 16 residues. Trimming removed 7 bases from V and 4 bases from J, with 20 bases in between. The CDR3 protein is CASFRTAEKATGELFF. Here the CDR3 DNA reads TGCGCCAGCTTCAGGACCGCTGAGAAGGCCACCGGGGAGCTGTTTTTT.

The chain couples TRBV28 to TRBJ1-2; D unclear. CDR1 and CDR2 (germline): MDHEN, SYDVKM. This CDR3 has 15 amino acids. V was pared by 2 bases and J by 4 bases, with 14 bases between. The CDR3 is CASSLEVRRGYGYTF. The CDR3 bases are TGTGCCAGCAGTTTAGAGGTCCGACGGGGCTATGGCTACACCTTC.

V gene TRBV5-6 combines with J gene TRBJ1-1; D not certain. Germline-derived CDR1 and CDR2 are SGHDT and YYEEEE. CDR3 length equals 14 residues. V gave up 3 bases and J gave up 0 bases, with 9 bases separating them. CDR3 nucleotides: TGTGCCAGCAGCTACTCCACAGTGAACACTGAAGCTTTCTTT. Encoded protein: CASSYSTVNTEAFF.